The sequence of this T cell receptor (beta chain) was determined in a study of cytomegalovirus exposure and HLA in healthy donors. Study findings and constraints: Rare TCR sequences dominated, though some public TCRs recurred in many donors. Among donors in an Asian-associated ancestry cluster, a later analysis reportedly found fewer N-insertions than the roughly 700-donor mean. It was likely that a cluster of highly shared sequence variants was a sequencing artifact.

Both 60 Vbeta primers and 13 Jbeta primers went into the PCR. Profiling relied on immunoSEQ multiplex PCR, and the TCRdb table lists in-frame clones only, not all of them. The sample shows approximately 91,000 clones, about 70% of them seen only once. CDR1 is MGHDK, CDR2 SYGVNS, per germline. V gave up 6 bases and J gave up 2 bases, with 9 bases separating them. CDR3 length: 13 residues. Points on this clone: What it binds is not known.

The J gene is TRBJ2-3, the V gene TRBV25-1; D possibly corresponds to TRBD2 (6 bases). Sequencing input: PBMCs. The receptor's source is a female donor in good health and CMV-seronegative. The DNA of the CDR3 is TGTGCCAGCAGCGGGGACTCCACAGATACGCAGTATTTT. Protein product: CASSGDSTDTQYF.